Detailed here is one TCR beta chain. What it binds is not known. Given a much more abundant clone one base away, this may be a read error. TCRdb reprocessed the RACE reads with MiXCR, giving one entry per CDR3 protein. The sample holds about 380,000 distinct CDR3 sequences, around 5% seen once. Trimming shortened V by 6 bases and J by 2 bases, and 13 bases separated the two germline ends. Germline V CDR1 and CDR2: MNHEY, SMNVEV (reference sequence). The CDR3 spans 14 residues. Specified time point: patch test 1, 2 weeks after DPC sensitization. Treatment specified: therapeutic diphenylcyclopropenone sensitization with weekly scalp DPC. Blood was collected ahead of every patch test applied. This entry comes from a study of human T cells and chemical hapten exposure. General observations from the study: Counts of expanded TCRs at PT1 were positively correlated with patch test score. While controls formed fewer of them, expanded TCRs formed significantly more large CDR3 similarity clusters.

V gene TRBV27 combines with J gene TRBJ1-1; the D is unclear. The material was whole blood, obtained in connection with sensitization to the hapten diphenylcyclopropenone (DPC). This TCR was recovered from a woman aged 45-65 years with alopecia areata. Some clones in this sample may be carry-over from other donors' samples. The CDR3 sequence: CASRYAGPNTEAFF. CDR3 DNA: TGTGCCAGCAGATACGCGGGCCCCAACACTGAAGCTTTCTTT.